A selection of T cell receptor beta chains follows, all from one sample in a study of molecular identifiers for immune sequencing clone quantification. TCRdb reprocessed the PCR reads via MiXCR and lists one record per CDR3 protein. The sample records around 480,000 distinct CDR3 sequences, about 26% being singletons. Input material: naive CD8+ T cells from blood, with Jurkat cell RNA spiked in. The receptors originated from a human donor in good health. Some libraries in this study had Jurkat cell RNA spiked in. Each CDR3 is given with its conserved first and last residue. Each record gives: V gene, D gene, J gene, clone size, CDR3 protein, CDR3 DNA. A D gene is named only where the DNA matches it firmly. A clone size is listed for some rows: how often the clone was seen (once, few, many), or a class if it is expanded.

>TRBV29-1|-|TRBJ2-7|many
CSVRKGQAFSSEQYF
TGCAGCGTCAGAAAGGGTCAGGCTTTTTCGTCCGAGCAGTACTTC
>TRBV20-1|-|TRBJ2-7|-
CSAPSGPIYEQYF
TGCAGTGCTCCAAGCGGACCGATCTACGAGCAGTACTTC
>TRBV9|TRBD2|TRBJ2-3|many
CASSATSGRFTDTQYF
TGTGCCAGCAGCGCCACTAGCGGGAGGTTTACAGATACGCAGTATTTT
>TRBV28|-|TRBJ2-5|many
CASSLSVQETQYF
TGTGCCAGCAGTTTGAGTGTCCAAGAGACCCAGTACTTC
>TRBV18|-|TRBJ2-3|-
CASSPLSPGQGYDGTDTRYF
TGTGCCAGCTCACCACTCAGCCCGGGACAAGGATACGATGGCACAGATACGCGGTATTTT
>TRBV28|-|TRBJ2-7|many
CASSFKLEQYF
TGTGCCAGCAGTTTTAAGCTTGAGCAGTACTTC
>TRBV12-3/TRBV12-4|-|TRBJ1-2|few
CASSGVQGRNYGYTF
TGTGCCAGCAGTGGGGTACAGGGACGTAACTATGGCTACACCTTC
>TRBV4-1|TRBD1|TRBJ1-2|-
CASSQDRQGIDGYTF
TGCGCCAGCAGCCAAGATCGACAGGGAATTGATGGCTACACCTTC
>TRBV6-5|-|TRBJ2-4|-
CASSYGQGTIQYF
TGTGCCAGCAGTTACGGGCAAGGAACCATTCAGTACTTC
>TRBV6-5|TRBD1|TRBJ2-7|-
CASSSGTGAPRWNEQYF
TGTGCCAGCAGTTCTGGGACAGGGGCACCCCGGTGGAACGAGCAGTACTTC
>TRBV7-9|TRBD1|TRBJ2-7|many
CASSPTGSPYEQYF
TGTGCCAGCAGCCCGACAGGGAGCCCCTACGAGCAGTACTTC
>TRBV28|-|TRBJ1-4|-
CATQFNSLNEKLFF
TGTGCCACCCAGTTTAATAGCCTTAATGAAAAACTGTTTTTT
>TRBV4-3|-|TRBJ1-1|many
CASSQVLNTEAFF
TGCGCCAGCAGCCAAGTGCTGAACACTGAAGCTTTCTTT
>TRBV13|TRBD1|TRBJ1-3|many
CASSFGQVLSGNTIYF
TGTGCCAGCAGCTTTGGACAGGTCCTCTCTGGAAACACCATATATTTT